A single sample gave rise to the 17 T cell receptor beta chains below, sequenced in a study of blood T cell repertoires in COVID-19. Using immunoSEQ multiplex PCR, the repertoire was profiled, and TCRdb retains in-frame clones only, with some absent. This sample has hundreds of thousands of clones, with about 80% found just once. The sequenced sample consisted of peripheral blood. The receptors originated from a woman aged 80 or older with acute or convalescent COVID-19.

This clone was recorded many times. For the CDR3, the DNA is TGTGCCAGCACCGAACCCGGGACAGGGTTTAAAGTTAACTATGGCTACACCTTC. The encoded protein is CASTEPGTGFKVNYGYTF. The chain combines TRBV28 with TRBJ1-2; 9 nucleotides line up with TRBD1. This CDR3 has 18 amino acids. Per the germline V gene, CDR1 is MDHEN and CDR2 is SYDVKM. V shed 7 bases and J 1 base; nucleotides not matched to a gene: 16.

This clone was detected only a few times. J is TRBJ2-5 and V is TRBV7-2; TRBD1 aligns across 10 bases. J was trimmed by 5 bases and V by 5 bases; bases with no gene match: 8. The CDR3 runs 15 residues. Germline CDR1 and CDR2: SGHTA and FQGNSA. The CDR3 coding sequence is TGTGCCAGCAGCCCCCAGACAGGGGGCGCGGAGACCCAGTACTTC. This gives the protein CASSPQTGGAETQYF.

The gene calls are TRBV5-6 and TRBJ1-1; TRBD1 matches 7 bases. V shed 3 bases, J shed 0 bases, and the junction held 8 bases outside the gene matches. CDR3 length: 16 amino acids. Germline values: CDR1 SGHDT, CDR2 YYEEEE. CDR3 in DNA: TGTGCCAGCAGCTGGGGACAGACTCTCATGAACACTGAAGCTTTCTTT. As protein: CASSWGQTLMNTEAFF.

This clone was found once. The chain has TRBV18 and TRBJ2-7, with a tentative D call TRBD2 (7 bases). The CDR3 loop spans 16 amino acids. CDR1 is KGHSH, CDR2 LQKENI, per germline. Trimming stripped 2 bases from V and 1 base from J, with 15 bases between. The CDR3 DNA is TGTGCCAGCTCACCATTTATACGGGGGGCGTCCTACGAGCAGTACTTC. Translating gives CASSPFIRGASYEQYF.

Details on this clone: At one boundary the junction diverges from the germline segment, which might be a read error. This rearrangement joins TRBV10-1 to TRBJ1-2; possible D gene TRBD1, 5 bases. The CDR3 is 14 residues long. Looked up from germline, CDR1 is WNHNN and CDR2 is SYGVQD (reference sequence). The CDR3 reads CASSEGRVNSGYTF. The CDR3 nucleotides read TGCGCCAGCAGTGAAGGCAGGGTTAACTCTGGCTACACCTTC.

The V gene is TRBV19, the J gene TRBJ2-3, with TRBD2 matching 7 bases. J lost 3 bases, V lost 9 bases, and 9 bases had no gene match. Looked up from germline, CDR1 is LNHDA and CDR2 is SQIVND (reference sequence). The CDR3 covers 14 residues. The CDR3 DNA reads TGTGCCAGGAGACGGGGGGTTTGGACAGATACGCAGTATTTT. Translating gives CARRRGVWTDTQYF. Full variable domain (remainder filled in from reference TRBV19 and TRBJ2-3): DGGITQSPKYLFRKEGQNVTLSCEQNLNHDAMYWYRQDPGQGLRLIYYSQIVNDFQKGDIAEGYSVSREKKESFPLTVTSAQKNPTAFYLCARRRGVWTDTQYFGPGTRLTVL.

The chain combines TRBV6-2 or TRBV6-3 with TRBJ2-4; possible D gene TRBD2, 7 bases. Germline-derived CDR1 and CDR2 are MNHEY and SVGEGT. Deletions cut 6 bases from V and 8 bases from J, with 23 bases between. The CDR3 sequence is 16 residues long. The CDR3 DNA reads TGTGCCAGCAGCGACACCGGGGGGCGCTTGGTCGACATTCAGTACTTC. It yields the protein CASSDTGGRLVDIQYF.

CDR3 loop: CASSFLAGGNNEQYF. The CDR3, as DNA: TGTGCCAGCAGCTTTCTAGCGGGAGGGAACAACGAGCAGTACTTC. The V and J genes are TRBV7-9 and TRBJ2-7, with TRBD2 matching 12 bases. V lost 3 bases, J lost 5 bases, and 5 bases stayed unmatched. CDR1 and CDR2 (germline): SEHNR, FQNEAQ (reference sequence). CDR3 size: 15 residues.

This clone was detected once. A read error may explain this, as a much larger clone is one base away. At the DNA level, this CDR3 is encoded by other sequences in the same sample as well. V and J are TRBV28 and TRBJ1-2; 9 bases map to TRBD1. Germline CDR1 reads MDHEN; CDR2 reads SYDVKM. The ends lost 3 bases at V and 2 bases at J; junction bases unmatched: 1. The CDR3 is made up of 14 amino acids. CDR3 in DNA: TGTGCCAGCAGTTTGGGACAGGGAAACTATGGCTACACCTTC. Its protein product is CASSLGQGNYGYTF.

CDR3 sequence (DNA): TGCAGCGTAGAGGTGGGCAATCAGCCCCAGCATTTT. This translates into CSVEVGNQPQHF. J is TRBJ1-5 and V is TRBV29-1; D is uncertain. The length of the CDR3 is 12 residues. Germline CDR1 and CDR2: SQVTM and ANQGSEA. The V end was cut by 6 bases, the J end by 2 bases, with 8 bases between.

As DNA, the CDR3 is TGTGCCAGTAGGGACAGGGGAGAAAAACTGTTTTTT. Translated, it gives CASRDRGEKLFF. The J gene is TRBJ1-4, the V gene TRBV2, with 10 bases that match TRBD1. Germline loops: CDR1 SNHLY, CDR2 FYNNEI. The V segment lost 9 bases and the J segment 8 bases; nucleotides outside the gene matches: 3. The CDR3 covers 12 residues.

This chain uses TRBV6-7 with TRBJ2-7; 13 bases are a match to TRBD2. TRBV6-7 is given ORF status, its function remaining uncertain. CDR3 length: 17 amino acids. V trimming: 0 bases; J trimming: 5 bases; junction bases outside the gene matches: 7. The CDR3 DNA reads as TGTGCCAGCAGTTACTCAGGGACTAGCGGGGTGATGCACGAGCAGTACTTC. It translates to CASSYSGTSGVMHEQYF.

The chain uses TRBV29-1 and TRBJ1-6, with 7 bases lining up with TRBD1. The germline V gene encodes CDR1 SQVTM and CDR2 ANQGSEA. The junction had 14 bases not matched to a gene; V was cut back by 6 bases and J by 0 bases. There are 18 residues in the CDR3. CDR3 protein: CSVTFSLTGASYNSPLHF. In nucleotides, the CDR3 is TGCAGCGTCACTTTTTCCTTAACAGGGGCCTCCTATAATTCACCCCTCCACTTT.

V is TRBV14 and J is TRBJ1-5; no definite D call. The V and J ends lost 1 base and 7 bases respectively, with 8 bases between them. The CDR3 runs to 13 residues. CDR1 is SGHDN and CDR2 is FVKESK in the germline V gene. The CDR3 region is CASSQGEAQPQHF. The CDR3 DNA sequence: TGTGCCAGCAGCCAAGGGGAGGCCCAGCCCCAGCATTTT.

The chain is built from TRBV18 and TRBJ2-5; D is unresolved. This CDR3 contains 12 residues. V was shortened by 3 bases and J by 2 bases, with 4 bases between the two germline ends. Germline V gene sequence: CDR1 KGHSH, CDR2 LQKENI. The CDR3 reads CASSPSQETQYF. The DNA for the CDR3 is TGTGCCAGCTCACCGAGTCAAGAGACCCAGTACTTC.

For the CDR3, the DNA is TGTGCCAGCAGCTTGGGGGTCCCCCAGGTTAACGTCTACAATGAGCAGTTCTTC. This translates into CASSLGVPQVNVYNEQFF. This chain links TRBV5-8 with TRBJ2-1; D uncertain. Per the germline V gene, CDR1 is SGHTS and CDR2 is YDEGEE. The V end lost 0 bases, the J end lost 3 bases, and 19 bases lay between the germline ends. CDR3 size: 18 residues. The full variable domain, completed using reference TRBV5-8 and TRBJ2-1, is EAGVTQSPTHLIKTRGQQATLRCSPISGHTSVYWYQQALGLGLQFLLWYDEGEERNRGNFPPRFSGRQFPNYSSELNVNALELEDSALYLCASSLGVPQVNVYNEQFFGPGTRLTVL.

The genes are TRBV6-2 or TRBV6-3 and TRBJ2-2, with D possibly matching TRBD1 (8 bases). Germline loops: CDR1 MNHEY, CDR2 SVGEGT. V was trimmed by 2 bases and J by 3 bases, leaving 16 bases between them. CDR3 length: 17 amino acids. The DNA for the CDR3 is TGTGCCAGCAGTTACGGCTCACAGGGGGGGTACACCGGGGAGCTGTTTTTT. Its translation is CASSYGSQGGYTGELFF.